This T cell receptor beta chain is drawn from a study of T-cell memory formation after mild COVID-19. Whole-study findings and limits: Day 15 to 85 contractors were CD4/CD8 balanced; later expanders leaned CD4+.

In this sample, this clonotype turned up a few times. The antigen remains undetermined. TCRdb ran MiXCR on the 5' RACE reads and lists one entry per CDR3 protein. The sample includes under 550,000 distinct CDR3 sequences, roughly 20% of them seen just once. Sequenced: PBMCs or a T cell subset sorted from them (not recorded which). This TCR was sampled from an adult woman who had mild COVID-19 (a few samples of this study predate the infection). Cell type and time point are not known.

This CDR3 is CASSTRTGDTHEQYF. The CDR3 DNA reads TGTGCCAGCTCAACCAGGACAGGGGATACCCACGAGCAGTACTTC. V gene TRBV18 combines with J gene TRBJ2-7, with 9 bases identical to TRBD1. CDR1 and CDR2 from the germline V gene are KGHSH and LQKENI. The CDR3 is 15 residues long. Unmatched junction bases numbered 10, after V lost 5 bases and J lost 5 bases. The whole variable domain, remainder taken from reference TRBV18 and TRBJ2-7, is NAGVMQNPRHLVRRRGQEARLRCSPMKGHSHVYWYRQLPEEGLKFMVYLQKENIIDESGMPKERFSAEFPKEGPSILRIQQVVRGDSAAYFCASSTRTGDTHEQYFGPGTRLTVT.